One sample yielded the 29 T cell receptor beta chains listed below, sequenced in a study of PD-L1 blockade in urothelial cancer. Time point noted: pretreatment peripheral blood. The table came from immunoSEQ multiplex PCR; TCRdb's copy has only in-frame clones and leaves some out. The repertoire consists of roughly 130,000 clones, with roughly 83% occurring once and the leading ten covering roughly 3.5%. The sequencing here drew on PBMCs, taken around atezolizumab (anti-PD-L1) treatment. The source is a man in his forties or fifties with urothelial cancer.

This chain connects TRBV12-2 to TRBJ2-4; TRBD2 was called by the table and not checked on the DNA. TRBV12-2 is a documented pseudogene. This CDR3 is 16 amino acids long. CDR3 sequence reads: CASRLVTSGPQNIQYF. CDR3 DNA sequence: TGTGCAAGTCGCTTAGTGACTAGCGGTCCCCAAAACATTCAGTACTTC.

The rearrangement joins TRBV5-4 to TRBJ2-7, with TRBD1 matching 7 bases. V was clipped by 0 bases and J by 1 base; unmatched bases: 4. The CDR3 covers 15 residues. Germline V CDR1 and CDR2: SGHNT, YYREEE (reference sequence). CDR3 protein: CASSLEGTASYEQYF. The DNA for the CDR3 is TGTGCCAGCAGCTTGGAGGGGACAGCTTCCTACGAGCAGTACTTC.

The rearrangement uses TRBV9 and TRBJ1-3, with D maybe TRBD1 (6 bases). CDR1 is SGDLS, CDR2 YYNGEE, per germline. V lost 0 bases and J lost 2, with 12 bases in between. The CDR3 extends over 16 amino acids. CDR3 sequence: CASSVAQGNPGNTIYF. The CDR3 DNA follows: TGTGCCAGCAGCGTAGCCCAGGGGAACCCTGGAAACACCATATATTTT. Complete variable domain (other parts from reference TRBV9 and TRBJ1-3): DSGVTQTPKHLITATGQRVTLRCSPRSGDLSVYWYQQSLDQGLQFLIQYYNGEERAKGNILERFSAQQFPDLHSELNLSSLELGDSALYFCASSVAQGNPGNTIYFGEGSWLTVV.

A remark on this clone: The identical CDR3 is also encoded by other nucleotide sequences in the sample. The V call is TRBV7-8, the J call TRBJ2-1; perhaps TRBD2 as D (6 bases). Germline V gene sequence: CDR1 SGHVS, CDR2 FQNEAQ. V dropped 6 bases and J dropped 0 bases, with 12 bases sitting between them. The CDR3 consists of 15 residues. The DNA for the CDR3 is TGTGCCAGCAGTCTAGCCGGGAGCTCCTACAATGAGCAGTTCTTC. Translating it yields CASSLAGSSYNEQFF.

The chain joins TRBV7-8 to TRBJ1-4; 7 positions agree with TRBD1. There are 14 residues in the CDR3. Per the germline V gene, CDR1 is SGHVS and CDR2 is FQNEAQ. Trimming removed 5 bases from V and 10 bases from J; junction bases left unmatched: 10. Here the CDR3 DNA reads TGTGCCAGCAGCCCCCGGGACAGCCAGAGAAAACTGTTTTTT. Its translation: CASSPRDSQRKLFF.

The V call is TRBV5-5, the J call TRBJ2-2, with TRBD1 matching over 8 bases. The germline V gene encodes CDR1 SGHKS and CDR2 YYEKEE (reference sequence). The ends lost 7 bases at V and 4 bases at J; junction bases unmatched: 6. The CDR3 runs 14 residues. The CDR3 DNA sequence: TGTGCCAGCTGCCAGGGGGCAAGCACCGGGGAGCTGTTTTTT. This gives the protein CASCQGASTGELFF. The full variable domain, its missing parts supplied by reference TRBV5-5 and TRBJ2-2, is DAGVTQSPTHLIKTRGQQVTLRCSPISGHKSVSWYQQVLGQGPQFIFQYYEKEERGRGNFPDRFSARQFPNYSSELNVNALLLGDSALYLCASCQGASTGELFFGEGSRLTVL.

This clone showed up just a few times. CDR3: CASSHSPEESTDTQYF. CDR3 nucleotide sequence: TGCGCCAGCAGCCACTCTCCCGAGGAGAGCACAGATACGCAGTATTTT. V gene TRBV4-1 combines with J gene TRBJ2-3; D is unresolved. The CDR3 runs 16 residues. The ends were cut back, 3 bases at V and 0 bases at J, with 13 bases in the middle. Germline V gene sequence: CDR1 MGHRA, CDR2 YSYEKL.

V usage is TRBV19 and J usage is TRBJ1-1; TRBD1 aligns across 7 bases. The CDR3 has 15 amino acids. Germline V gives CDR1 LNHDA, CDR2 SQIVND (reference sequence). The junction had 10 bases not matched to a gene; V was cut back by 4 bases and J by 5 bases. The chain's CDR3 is CASSTSRTGWTEAFF. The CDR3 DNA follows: TGTGCCAGTAGTACGTCTCGGACAGGATGGACTGAAGCTTTCTTT.

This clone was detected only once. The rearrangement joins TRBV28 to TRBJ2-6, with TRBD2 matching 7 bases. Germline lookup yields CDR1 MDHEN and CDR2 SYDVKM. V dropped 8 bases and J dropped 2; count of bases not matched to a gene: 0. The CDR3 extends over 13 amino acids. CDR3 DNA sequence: TGTGCCAGCGGGAGGGCTGGGGCCAACGTCCTGACTTTC. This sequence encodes CASGRAGANVLTF.

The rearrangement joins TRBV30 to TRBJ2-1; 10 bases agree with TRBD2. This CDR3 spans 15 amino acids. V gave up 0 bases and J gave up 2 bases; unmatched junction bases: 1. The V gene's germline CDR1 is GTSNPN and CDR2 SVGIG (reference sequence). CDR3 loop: CAWSVLAGPYNEQFF. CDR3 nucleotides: TGTGCCTGGAGTGTACTAGCGGGACCCTACAATGAGCAGTTCTTC. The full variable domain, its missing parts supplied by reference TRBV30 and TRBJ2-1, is SQTIHQWPATLVQPVGSPLSLECTVEGTSNPNLYWYRQAAGRGLQLLFYSVGIGQISSEVPQNLSASRPQDRQFILSSKKLLLSDSGFYLCAWSVLAGPYNEQFFGPGTRLTVL.

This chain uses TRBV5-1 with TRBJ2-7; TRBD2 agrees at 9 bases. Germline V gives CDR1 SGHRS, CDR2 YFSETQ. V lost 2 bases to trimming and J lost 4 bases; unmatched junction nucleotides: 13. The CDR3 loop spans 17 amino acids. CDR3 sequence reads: CASSLIAASGMFYEQYF. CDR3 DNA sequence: TGCGCCAGCAGCTTAATCGCAGCTAGCGGGATGTTTTACGAGCAGTACTTC.

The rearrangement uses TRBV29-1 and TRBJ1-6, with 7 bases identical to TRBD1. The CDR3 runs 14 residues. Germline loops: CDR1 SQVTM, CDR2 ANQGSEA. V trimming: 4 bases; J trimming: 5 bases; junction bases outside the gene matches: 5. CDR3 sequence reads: CSVALGTDNSPLHF. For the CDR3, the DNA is TGCAGCGTTGCGCTGGGGACAGATAATTCACCCCTCCACTTT.

CDR3 sequence reads: CASSNRRGYQPQHF. The CDR3 DNA reads as TGTGCCAGTAGCAATCGCAGGGGTTATCAGCCCCAGCATTTT. J is TRBJ1-5 and V is TRBV19; perhaps TRBD1 as D (6 bases). The germline gives CDR1 LNHDA, CDR2 SQIVND (reference sequence). CDR3 length: 14 residues. Between the trimmed V and J ends, which lost 6 bases and 5 bases, there was a span of 14 bases.

CDR3 DNA sequence: TGTGCCAGCCGGACAGGACAATTGAACACTGAAGCTTTCTTT. It encodes CASRTGQLNTEAFF. The rearrangement joins TRBV28 to TRBJ1-1; TRBD1 matches 7 bases. J was trimmed by 0 bases and V by 8 bases; bases with no gene match: 6. This CDR3 is 14 amino acids long. Germline CDR1 MDHEN, CDR2 SYDVKM.

The CDR3 loop is CASKDQGDSHYLPQHF. The CDR3 nucleotides are TGTGCCAGTAAGGATCAGGGGGATAGTCATTACTTGCCCCAGCATTTT. This chain links TRBV19 with TRBJ1-5; 7 bases fit TRBD1. The CDR3 is made up of 16 amino acids. The V and J ends lost 7 bases and 9 bases, in that order; junction bases with no gene match: 18. In germline, CDR1 is LNHDA, CDR2 SQIVND (reference sequence).

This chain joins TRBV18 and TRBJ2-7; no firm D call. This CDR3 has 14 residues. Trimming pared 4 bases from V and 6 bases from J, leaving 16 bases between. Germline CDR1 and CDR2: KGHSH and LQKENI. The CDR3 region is CASSQYSGVGEQYF. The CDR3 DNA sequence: TGTGCCAGCTCACAGTACTCTGGTGTTGGCGAGCAGTACTTC. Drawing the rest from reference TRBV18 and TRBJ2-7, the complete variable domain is NAGVMQNPRHLVRRRGQEARLRCSPMKGHSHVYWYRQLPEEGLKFMVYLQKENIIDESGMPKERFSAEFPKEGPSILRIQQVVRGDSAAYFCASSQYSGVGEQYFGPGTRLTVT.

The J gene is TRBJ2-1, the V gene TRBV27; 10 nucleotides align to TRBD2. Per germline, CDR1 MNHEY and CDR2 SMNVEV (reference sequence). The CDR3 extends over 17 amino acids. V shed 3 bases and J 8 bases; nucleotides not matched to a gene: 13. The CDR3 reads CASSFRLAGEGRDEQFF. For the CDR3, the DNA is TGTGCCAGCAGTTTTCGCCTAGCGGGAGAGGGTCGCGATGAGCAGTTCTTC.

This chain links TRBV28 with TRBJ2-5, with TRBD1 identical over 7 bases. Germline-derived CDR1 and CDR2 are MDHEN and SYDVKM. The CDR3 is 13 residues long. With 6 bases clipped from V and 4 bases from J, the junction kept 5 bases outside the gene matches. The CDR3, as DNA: TGTGCCAGCAGAACAGACAGGGCAGAGACCCAGTACTTC. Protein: CASRTDRAETQYF. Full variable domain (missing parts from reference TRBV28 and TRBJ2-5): DVKVTQSSRYLVKRTGEKVFLECVQDMDHENMFWYRQDPGLGLRLIYFSYDVKMKEKGDIPEGYSVSREKKERFSLILESASTNQTSMYLCASRTDRAETQYFGPGTRLLVL.

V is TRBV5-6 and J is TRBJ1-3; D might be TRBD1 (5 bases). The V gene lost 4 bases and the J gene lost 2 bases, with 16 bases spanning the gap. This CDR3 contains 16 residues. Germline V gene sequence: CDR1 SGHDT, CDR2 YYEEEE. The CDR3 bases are TGTGCCAGCAGCGTGCCGATTGGGGCTACTGGAAACACCATATATTTT. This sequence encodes CASSVPIGATGNTIYF. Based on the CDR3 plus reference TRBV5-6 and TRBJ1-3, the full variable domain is DAGVTQSPTHLIKTRGQQVTLRCSPKSGHDTVSWYQQALGQGPQFIFQYYEEEERQRGNFPDRFSGHQFPNYSSELNVNALLLGDSALYLCASSVPIGATGNTIYFGEGSWLTVV.

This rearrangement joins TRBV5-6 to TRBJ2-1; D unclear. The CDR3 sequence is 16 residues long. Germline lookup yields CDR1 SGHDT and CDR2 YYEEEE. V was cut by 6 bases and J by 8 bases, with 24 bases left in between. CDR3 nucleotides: TGTGCCAGCAAACCCCTAAGGATAGCAGTTAACGATGAGCAGTTCTTC. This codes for CASKPLRIAVNDEQFF.

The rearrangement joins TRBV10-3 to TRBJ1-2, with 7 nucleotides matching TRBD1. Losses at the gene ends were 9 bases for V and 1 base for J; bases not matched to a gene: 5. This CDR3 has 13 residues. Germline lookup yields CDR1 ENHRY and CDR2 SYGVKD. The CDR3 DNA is TGTGCCATAGGGACAGTAGATAACTATGGCTACACCTTC. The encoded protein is CAIGTVDNYGYTF.

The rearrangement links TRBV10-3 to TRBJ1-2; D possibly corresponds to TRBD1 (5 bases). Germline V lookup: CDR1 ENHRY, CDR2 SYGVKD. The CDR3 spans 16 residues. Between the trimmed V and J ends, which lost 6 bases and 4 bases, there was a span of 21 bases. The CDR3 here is CAIRSDSAYPFYGYTF. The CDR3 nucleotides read TGTGCCATCAGGAGCGACAGCGCGTACCCTTTCTATGGCTACACCTTC.

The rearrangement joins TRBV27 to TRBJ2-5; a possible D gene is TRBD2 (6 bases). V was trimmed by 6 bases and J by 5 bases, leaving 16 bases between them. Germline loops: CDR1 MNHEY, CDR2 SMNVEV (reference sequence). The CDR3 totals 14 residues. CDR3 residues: CASRAGGPWETQYF. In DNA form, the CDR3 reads TGTGCCAGCAGGGCCGGAGGGCCGTGGGAGACCCAGTACTTC.

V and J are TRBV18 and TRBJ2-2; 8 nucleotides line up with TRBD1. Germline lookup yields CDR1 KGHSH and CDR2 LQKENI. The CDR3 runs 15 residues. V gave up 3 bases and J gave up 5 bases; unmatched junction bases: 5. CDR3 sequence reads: CASSPRQGWTGELFF. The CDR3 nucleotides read TGTGCCAGCTCACCGCGACAGGGGTGGACCGGGGAGCTGTTTTTT.

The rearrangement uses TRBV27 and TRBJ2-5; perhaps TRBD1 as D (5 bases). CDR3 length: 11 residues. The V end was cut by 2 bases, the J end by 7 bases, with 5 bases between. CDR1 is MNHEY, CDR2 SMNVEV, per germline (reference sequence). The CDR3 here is CASSLTGTQYF. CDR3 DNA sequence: TGTGCCAGCAGTTTAACAGGGACCCAGTACTTC.

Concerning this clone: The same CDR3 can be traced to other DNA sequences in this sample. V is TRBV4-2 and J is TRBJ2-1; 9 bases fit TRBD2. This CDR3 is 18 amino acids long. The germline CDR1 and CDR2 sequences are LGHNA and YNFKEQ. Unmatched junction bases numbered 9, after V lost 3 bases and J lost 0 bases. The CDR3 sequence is CASSQGGGGRGSYNEQFF. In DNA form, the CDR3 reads TGTGCCAGCAGCCAGGGGGGGGGCGGGAGGGGCTCCTACAATGAGCAGTTCTTC.

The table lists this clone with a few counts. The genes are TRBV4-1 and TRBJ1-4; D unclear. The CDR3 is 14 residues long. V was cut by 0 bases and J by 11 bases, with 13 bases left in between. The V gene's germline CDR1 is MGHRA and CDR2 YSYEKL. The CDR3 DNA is TGCGCCAGCAGCCAAGATCGGATTGGCAGGAAACTGTTTTTT. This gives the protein CASSQDRIGRKLFF.

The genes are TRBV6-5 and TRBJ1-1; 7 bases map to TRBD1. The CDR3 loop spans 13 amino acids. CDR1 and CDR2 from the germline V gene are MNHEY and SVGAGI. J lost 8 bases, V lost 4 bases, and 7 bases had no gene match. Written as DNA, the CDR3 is TGTGCCAGCAGTTTTAAGACAGGGCTAGAAGCTTTCTTT. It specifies CASSFKTGLEAFF.

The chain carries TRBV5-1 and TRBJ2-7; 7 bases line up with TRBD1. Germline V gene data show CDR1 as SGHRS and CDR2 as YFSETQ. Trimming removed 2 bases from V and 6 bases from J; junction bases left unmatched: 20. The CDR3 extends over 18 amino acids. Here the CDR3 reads CASSFSRQGVGPRGEQYF. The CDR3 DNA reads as TGCGCCAGCAGCTTTTCCAGACAGGGAGTCGGCCCTCGGGGCGAGCAGTACTTC.